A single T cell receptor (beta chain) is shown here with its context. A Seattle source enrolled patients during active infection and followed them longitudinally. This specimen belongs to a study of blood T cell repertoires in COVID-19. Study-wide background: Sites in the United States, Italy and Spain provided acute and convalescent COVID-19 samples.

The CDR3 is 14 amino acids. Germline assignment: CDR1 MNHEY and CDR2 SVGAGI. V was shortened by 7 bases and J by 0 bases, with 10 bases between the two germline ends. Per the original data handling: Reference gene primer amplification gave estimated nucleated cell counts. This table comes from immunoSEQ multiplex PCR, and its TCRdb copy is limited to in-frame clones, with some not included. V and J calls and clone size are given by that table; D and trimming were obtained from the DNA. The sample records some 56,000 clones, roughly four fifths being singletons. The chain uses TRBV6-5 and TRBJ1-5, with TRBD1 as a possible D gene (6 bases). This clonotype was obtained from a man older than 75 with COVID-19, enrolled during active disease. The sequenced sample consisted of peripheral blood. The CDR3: CASTMDSSNQPQHF. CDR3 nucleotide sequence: TGTGCCAGCACAATGGACAGTAGCAATCAGCCCCAGCATTTT.